This T cell receptor beta chain emerged from a study of T-cell memory formation after mild COVID-19. Study as a whole: Largely, the TCR clusters proved donor specific. Whole-study results and caveats: CD4+ contracting clones were mainly CM and EM; CD8+ ones, EMRA. Later expanders leaned CD4+, whereas clones that contracted between day 15 and 85 were balanced CD4/CD8.

In the case of this clonotype: Its antigen is still unknown.

Employing constant-segment primers, 5'RACE generated TCR alpha and TCR beta cDNA libraries bearing sample barcodes and UMIs. MiXCR, run by TCRdb on the 5' RACE reads, gives a single entry per CDR3 protein. The data contain about 560,000 distinct CDR3 sequences, about a fifth of them singletons. The CDR3 runs to 11 residues. V lost 9 bases, J lost 7 bases, and 9 bases lay in between. CDR1 is LNHDA and CDR2 is SQIVND in the germline V gene (reference sequence). Material: PBMCs or a T cell subset sorted from them (not recorded which). The receptor was derived from an adult woman who had mild COVID-19 (a few samples of this study predate the infection). Cell type and time point are not known. This sequence joins TRBV19 and TRBJ2-2; D unclear. In nucleotides, the CDR3 is TGTGCCAGCTCAGAGGTCGGGGAGCTGTTTTTT. This encodes CASSEVGELFF.